This T cell receptor (beta chain) stems from a study of CD8+CD57+ T cells in acquired aplastic anemia (dated by TCRdb to 2016 to 2019). Some background on the complete study: On average, sorted CD4+ and CD8+ cells yielded about 3 ug of extracted DNA, with a range of roughly 0.19 to 27.4 ug. CD8+CD57+ expansion was defined as a frequency above the mean frequency observed in healthy subjects. What the authors observed across the whole study: CD8+ Simpson's diversity did not differ significantly between patients and healthy controls (P=0.060). Roughly 30 CD8+ CDR3 sequences were shared between patients and controls but appeared highly expressed in patients and within their immunodominant clones.

Flow cytometry had shown CD8+CD57+ cell expansion in the patients selected for sequencing. Every patient had a diagnosis of severe acquired aplastic anemia based on International Study of Aplastic Anemia and Agranulocytosis and Camitta criteria. Patients had received no therapy at the time of blood sampling. The study deep-sequenced TCR repertoires of sorted CD4+ and CD8+ blood T cells from severe aplastic anemia patients and healthy subjects. Patients were enrolled in the USA under clinicaltrials.gov protocols 00001620, 01623167, 00001397, 00071045, 00081523 and 00961064. Ficoll-Paque density gradient centrifugation was used to isolate peripheral blood mononuclear cells. CD4+ and CD8+ T cells were sorted by FACS or magnetic beads before DNA extraction. The cysteine opens and the phenylalanine closes a CDR3 of 15 amino acids. Of the read, only the CDR3 DNA is kept; its 45 bases are in frame from base 1. The junction carries 13 bases between V and J, which are trimmed by 6 bases and 1 base respectively.

Genomic DNA served as template for TCR beta VDJ combination and CDR3 sequence profiling. TCR repertoire sequencing was run on an Illumina HiSeq 2000. The published analysis was carried out like this. TRBV/TRBJ rearrangement plots, CDR3 size and DJ length profiles, and Simpson's diversity index were used to evaluate the repertoires. The most abundant DNA sequence in the deep sequencing data was taken as the immunodominant clone. CDR3 amino acid sequences were checked for sharing across subjects and were also compared against the VDJdb database and published repertoires. TCRdb reworked the public reads: Q25 trimming with fastp, MiXCR clone assembly, productive beta chains retained. Merged by CDR3 protein, the rows form single entries marked with the most common genes and DNA. The V and J calls follow TCRdb's processing rather than the paper's. The sample has 450,000 to 600,000 distinct CDR3 sequences on record, under 40% of them singletons. 0.75% to 0.95% of the sample is taken by the ten largest.

Worth noting for this clonotype: The target of this receptor is not known. Nothing much larger sits one base from this clone, and base qualities are not available.

The specimen sequenced was sorted CD4+, CD8+, or CD8+CD57+ T cells (not recorded which) from PBMCs. The sequence links TRBV12-3 or TRBV12-4 to TRBJ1-5; D gene: possibly TRBD1, on 6 matching bases. This receptor was taken from a human donor with aplastic anemia. The CDR3 amino acid sequence is: CASSQQGRSNQPQHF. In nucleotide form, the sequence is TGTGCCAGCAGCCAACAGGGTAGGAGCAATCAGCCCCAGCATTTT.